The rows below give T cell receptor beta chains drawn from one sample of a study of T cell changes during pregnancy in multiple sclerosis. Profiled with immunoSEQ multiplex PCR; TCRdb holds only in-frame clones, not every one. In the table there are some 100,000 clones, 90% to 95% of which are singletons. The input for sequencing was peripheral blood, taken in the second trimester of pregnancy. These receptors came from a female donor with multiple sclerosis, enrolled in a pregnancy study. Both conserved end residues are part of each CDR3. A D gene is named only where the DNA matches it firmly. Size tells how often a clone was seen (once, few, many) or the class of an expanded clone, and some rows leave it out.

v_gene,j_gene,abundance,d_gene,CDR3aa,CDR3nt
TRBV5-1,TRBJ2-7,-,-,CASSFETFPTGEQYF,TGCGCCAGCAGCTTTGAGACCTTTCCTACGGGAGAGCAGTACTTC
TRBV25-1,TRBJ1-5,-,-,CASRASGSNQPQHF,TGTGCCAGCAGGGCCTCAGGTTCCAATCAGCCCCAGCATTTT
TRBV5-4,TRBJ2-2,-,-,CASSLDSYTGELFF,TGTGCCAGCAGCCTGGACTCTTACACCGGGGAGCTGTTTTTT
TRBV30,TRBJ1-6,-,TRBD1,CAWTFGTGNSPLHF,TGTGCCTGGACCTTCGGGACAGGGAACTCACCCCTCCACTTT
TRBV28,TRBJ2-7,-,-,CATGTGFEQYF,TGTGCTACCGGCACGGGATTCGAGCAGTACTTC
TRBV2,TRBJ2-2,-,-,CASGRRLGFTGELFF,TGTGCCAGCGGTAGAAGGCTGGGCTTCACCGGGGAGCTGTTTTTT
TRBV7-2,TRBJ1-5,-,TRBD1,CASSIAGQVYQPQHF,TGTGCCAGCAGCATCGCGGGACAGGTCTATCAGCCCCAGCATTTT
TRBV5-8,TRBJ1-5,-,-,CARYREGINQPQHF,TGTGCCCGGTACCGGGAGGGGATCAATCAGCCCCAGCATTTT
TRBV6-1,TRBJ2-7,-,TRBD1,CASSDRTGWVNEQYF,TGTGCCAGCAGCGATAGGACAGGTTGGGTCAACGAGCAGTACTTC
TRBV2,TRBJ2-5,-,TRBD1,CASSEVGTGLQETQYF,TGTGCCAGCAGTGAAGTGGGGACAGGGCTCCAAGAGACCCAGTACTTC
TRBV5-1,TRBJ2-7,once,-,CASSFLTGLSYEQYF,TGCGCCAGCAGCTTTCTTACGGGACTCTCCTACGAGCAGTACTTC
TRBV7-7,TRBJ1-2,-,-,CATQPGNYGYTF,TGTGCCACCCAGCCGGGTAATTATGGCTACACCTTC
TRBV6-6,TRBJ2-1,-,TRBD2,CASSYVREYSINEQFF,TGTGCCAGCAGTTACGTGCGGGAGTACAGTATAAATGAGCAGTTCTTC
TRBV27,TRBJ1-1,-,TRBD1,CASSLSGQGWADTEAFF,TGTGCCAGCAGTTTATCGGGACAGGGTTGGGCGGACACTGAAGCTTTCTTT
TRBV7-3,TRBJ2-5,-,TRBD2,CASAQEAGGWETQYF,TGTGCCAGCGCTCAGGAGGCGGGGGGATGGGAGACCCAGTACTTC
TRBV19,TRBJ1-1,few,-,CASSKEVMNTEAFF,TGTGCCAGTAGTAAGGAGGTCATGAACACTGAAGCTTTCTTT
TRBV18,TRBJ2-5,-,-,CASSADPGHQETQYF,TGTGCCAGCTCAGCGGATCCGGGACACCAGGAGACCCAGTACTTC